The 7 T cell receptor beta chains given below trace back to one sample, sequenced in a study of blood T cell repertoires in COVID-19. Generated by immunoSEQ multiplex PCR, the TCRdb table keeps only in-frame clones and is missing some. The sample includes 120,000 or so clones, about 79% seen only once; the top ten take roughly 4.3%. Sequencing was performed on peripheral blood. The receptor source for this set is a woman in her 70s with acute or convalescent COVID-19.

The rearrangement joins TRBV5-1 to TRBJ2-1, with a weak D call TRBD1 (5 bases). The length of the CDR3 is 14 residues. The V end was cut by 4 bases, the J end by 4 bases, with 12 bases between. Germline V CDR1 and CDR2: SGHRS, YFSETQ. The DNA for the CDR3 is TGCGCCAGCAGCCCCGCAGGGATGTACAATGAGCAGTTCTTC. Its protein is CASSPAGMYNEQFF.

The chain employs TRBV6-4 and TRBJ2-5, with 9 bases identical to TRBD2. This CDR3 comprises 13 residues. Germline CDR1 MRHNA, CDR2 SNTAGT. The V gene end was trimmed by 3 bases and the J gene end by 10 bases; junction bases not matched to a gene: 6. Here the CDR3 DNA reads TGTGCCAGCAGTGAGTTAGCGGGGGCCCTCCAGTACTTC. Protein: CASSELAGALQYF.

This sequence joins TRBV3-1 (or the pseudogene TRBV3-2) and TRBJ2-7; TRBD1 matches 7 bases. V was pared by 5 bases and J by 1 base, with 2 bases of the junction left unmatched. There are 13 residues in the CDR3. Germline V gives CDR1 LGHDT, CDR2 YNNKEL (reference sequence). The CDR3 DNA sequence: TGTGCCAGCAGCTTGGGACAGTCCTACGAGCAGTACTTC. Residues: CASSLGQSYEQYF.

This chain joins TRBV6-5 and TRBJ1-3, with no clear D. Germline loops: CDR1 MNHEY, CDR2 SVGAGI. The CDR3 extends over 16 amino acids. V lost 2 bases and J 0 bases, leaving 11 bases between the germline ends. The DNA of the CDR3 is TGTGCCAGCAGTTACGGTCTCGGGTCCTCTGGAAACACCATATATTTT. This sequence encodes CASSYGLGSSGNTIYF.

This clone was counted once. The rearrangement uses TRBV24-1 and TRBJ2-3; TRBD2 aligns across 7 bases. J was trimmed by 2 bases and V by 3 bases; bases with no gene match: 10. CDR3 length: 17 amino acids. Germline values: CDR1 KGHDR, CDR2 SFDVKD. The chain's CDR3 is CATSDPGTNGFTDTQYF. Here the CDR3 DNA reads TGTGCCACCAGTGATCCCGGGACTAACGGTTTCACAGATACGCAGTATTTT.

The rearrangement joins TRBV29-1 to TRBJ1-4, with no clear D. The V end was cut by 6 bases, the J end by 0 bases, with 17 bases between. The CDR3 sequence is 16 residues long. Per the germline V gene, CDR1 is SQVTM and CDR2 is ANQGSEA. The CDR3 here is CSVQPGSGATNEKLFF. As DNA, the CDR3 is TGCAGCGTACAACCGGGGAGTGGGGCAACTAATGAAAAACTGTTTTTT. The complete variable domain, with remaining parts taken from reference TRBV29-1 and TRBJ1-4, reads SAVISQKPSRDICQRGTSLTIQCQVDSQVTMMFWYRQQPGQSLTLIATANQGSEATYESGFVIDKFPISRPNLTFSTLTVSNMSPEDSSIYLCSVQPGSGATNEKLFFGSGTQLSVL.

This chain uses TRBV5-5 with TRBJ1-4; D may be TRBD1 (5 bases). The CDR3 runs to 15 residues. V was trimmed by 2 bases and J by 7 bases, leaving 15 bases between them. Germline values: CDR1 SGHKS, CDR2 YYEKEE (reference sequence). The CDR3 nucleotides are TGTGCCAGCAGCTTCCCCGGTGTCGGGGGTGAAAAACTGTTTTTT. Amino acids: CASSFPGVGGEKLFF. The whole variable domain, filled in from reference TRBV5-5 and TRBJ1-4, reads DAGVTQSPTHLIKTRGQQVTLRCSPISGHKSVSWYQQVLGQGPQFIFQYYEKEERGRGNFPDRFSARQFPNYSSELNVNALLLGDSALYLCASSFPGVGGEKLFFGSGTQLSVL.